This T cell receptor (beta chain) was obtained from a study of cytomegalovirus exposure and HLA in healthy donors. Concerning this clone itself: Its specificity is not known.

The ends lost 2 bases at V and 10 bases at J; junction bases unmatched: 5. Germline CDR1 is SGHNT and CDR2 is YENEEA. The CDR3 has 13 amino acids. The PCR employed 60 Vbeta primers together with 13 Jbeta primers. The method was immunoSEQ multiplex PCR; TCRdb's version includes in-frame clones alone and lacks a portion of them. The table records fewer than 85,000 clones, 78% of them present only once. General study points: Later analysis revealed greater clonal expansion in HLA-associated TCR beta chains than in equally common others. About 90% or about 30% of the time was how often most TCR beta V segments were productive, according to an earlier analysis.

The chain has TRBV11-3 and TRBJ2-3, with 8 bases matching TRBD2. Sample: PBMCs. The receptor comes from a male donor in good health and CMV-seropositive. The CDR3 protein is CASSLSSGTPQYF. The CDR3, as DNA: TGTGCCAGCAGCTTAAGTAGCGGGACTCCGCAGTATTTT.